Following are 30 T cell receptor beta chains from one sample sequenced in a study of T-cell memory formation after mild COVID-19. TCRdb independently ran MiXCR on the 5' RACE reads; one entry per CDR3 protein. Among 75,000 to 95,000 distinct CDR3 sequences, less than 15% were seen once, and the ten largest hold approximately 40%. The sample was PBMCs or a T cell subset sorted from them (not recorded which). These receptors came from a man in his late teens or twenties who had mild COVID-19 (a few samples of this study predate the infection). Cell type and time point are not known.

J is TRBJ1-1 and V is TRBV19; D is undetermined. This CDR3 contains 13 residues. Germline V gene lookup returns CDR1 LNHDA and CDR2 SQIVND (reference sequence). Trimming took off 5 bases at V and 5 bases at J, with 12 bases between the two ends. CDR3 bases: TGTGCCAGTAGTGTGACACGCCGGACTGAAGCTTTCTTT. Translated, it gives CASSVTRRTEAFF.

CDR3: CASSDRGHETQYF. As DNA, the CDR3 is TGTGCCAGCAGCGACAGGGGGCATGAGACCCAGTACTTC. The chain is built from TRBV28 and TRBJ2-5; 10 bases match TRBD1. The CDR3 is 13 amino acids. After removal of 6 bases from V and 5 bases from J, the junction contained 3 bases not matched to a gene. The V gene's germline CDR1 is MDHEN and CDR2 SYDVKM.

There are many counts of this clonotype. This sequence joins TRBV12-3 or TRBV12-4 and TRBJ2-1, with 7 bases fitting TRBD1. CDR3 length equals 13 residues. V gave up 6 bases and J gave up 4 bases; unmatched junction bases: 3. CDR3 DNA sequence: TGTGCCAGCAGGGAACAGGGGTACAATGAGCAGTTCTTC. It translates to CASREQGYNEQFF.

This clonotype was observed a few times. The gene calls are TRBV9 and TRBJ1-1, with 10 bases lining up with TRBD1. Per germline, CDR1 SGDLS and CDR2 YYNGEE. The CDR3 contains 15 residues. Trimming at V came to 3 bases and at J to 5 bases, leaving 7 bases not matched to a gene. CDR3 in DNA: TGTGCCAGCAGCGACCTCCGGGACAGGGGAACTGAAGCTTTCTTT. It encodes CASSDLRDRGTEAFF.

CDR3 loop: CASSLSREATEAFF. In nucleotides, the CDR3 is TGTGCCAGCAGCTTATCCAGAGAAGCCACTGAAGCTTTCTTT. The V call is TRBV7-9, the J call TRBJ1-1; D is unresolved. The CDR3 has 14 amino acids. V dropped 2 bases and J dropped 4 bases, with 11 bases sitting between them. Germline V CDR1 and CDR2: SEHNR, FQNEAQ (reference sequence).

The V and J genes are TRBV9 and TRBJ2-2, with 13 bases identical to TRBD2. V shed 3 bases, J shed 1 base, and the junction held 6 bases outside the gene matches. Germline V gives CDR1 SGDLS, CDR2 YYNGEE. CDR3 size: 18 residues. The CDR3 DNA sequence: TGTGCCAGCAGCGACGGGACTAGCGGGGCCATGAACACCGGGGAGCTGTTTTTT. This codes for CASSDGTSGAMNTGELFF.

This chain links TRBV7-9 with TRBJ2-7, with 8 bases fitting TRBD1. The J segment lost 2 bases and the V segment lost 4 bases, leaving 7 bases of the junction unmatched. Germline CDR1 and CDR2: SEHNR and FQNEAQ (reference sequence). This CDR3 is 15 amino acids long. The CDR3 reads CASSSRQGNPYEQYF. CDR3 nucleotide sequence: TGTGCCAGCAGCTCCCGACAGGGGAACCCCTACGAGCAGTACTTC.

This clonotype came up many times. The genes are TRBV4-1 and TRBJ2-1; weak D call: TRBD2 (7 bases). CDR1 is MGHRA and CDR2 is YSYEKL in the germline V gene. CDR3 length: 17 residues. Trimming shortened V by 0 bases and J by 0 bases, and 12 bases separated the two germline ends. The DNA for the CDR3 is TGCGCCAGCAGCCAAGATGGCGGGGGCCTCTCCTACAATGAGCAGTTCTTC. It yields the protein CASSQDGGGLSYNEQFF.

This chain uses TRBV2 with TRBJ2-7; no reliable D call. CDR3 length equals 12 residues. V was trimmed by 5 bases and J by 4 bases, leaving 9 bases between them. CDR1 and CDR2 from the germline V gene are SNHLY and FYNNEI. The CDR3 sequence is CASSPSLYEQYV. Written as DNA, the CDR3 is TGTGCCAGCAGTCCGTCCCTATACGAGCAGTACGTC.

The gene calls are TRBV14 and TRBJ1-1, with a possible D match to TRBD1 (5 bases). Germline V gene data show CDR1 as SGHDN and CDR2 as FVKESK. This CDR3 contains 15 residues. V was cut by 0 bases and J by 8 bases, with 16 bases left in between. The CDR3 reads CASSQELGTEDEAFF. The CDR3 DNA is TGTGCCAGCAGCCAAGAGCTGGGGACGGAGGACGAAGCTTTCTTT.

In its sample, this clonotype was seen a few times. The V call is TRBV18, the J call TRBJ2-1; 11 bases map to TRBD2. The CDR3 totals 16 residues. Germline CDR1 is KGHSH and CDR2 is LQKENI. V was pared by 2 bases and J by 7 bases, with 7 bases of the junction left unmatched. The CDR3 DNA sequence: TGTGCCAGCTCACCAATTTTCCTAGCGGGGGGAAATGAGCAGTTCTTC. This encodes CASSPIFLAGGNEQFF.

This clonotype was seen a few times. The chain is built from TRBV29-1 and TRBJ1-2; TRBD1 aligns across 7 bases. The V gene's germline CDR1 is SQVTM and CDR2 ANQGSEA. V lost 7 bases, J lost 5 bases, and 4 bases stayed unmatched. There are 11 residues in the CDR3. The DNA of the CDR3 is TGCAGCGGAACCAGGGGGTATGGCTACACCTTC. It encodes CSGTRGYGYTF.

The table lists this clonotype with many counts. The rearrangement joins TRBV7-9 to TRBJ1-1; D gene uncertain. The CDR3 has 11 amino acids. The V and J ends lost 1 base and 7 bases respectively, with 4 bases between them. Per germline, CDR1 SEHNR and CDR2 FQNEAQ (reference sequence). The CDR3 is CASSLGGEAFF. CDR3 DNA sequence: TGTGCCAGCAGCTTAGGGGGTGAAGCTTTCTTT.

J is TRBJ1-2 and V is TRBV12-3 or TRBV12-4; D gene ambiguous. V was cut by 6 bases and J by 6 bases, with 14 bases left in between. This CDR3 is built from 13 residues. Written as DNA, the CDR3 is TGTGCCAGCAGCCCCGCGTTAAGTAATGGCTACACCTTC. This codes for CASSPALSNGYTF.

The chain has TRBV11-2 and TRBJ2-3, with D perhaps TRBD1 or TRBD2 (5 bases each). The CDR3 extends over 13 amino acids. Germline CDR1 SGHAT, CDR2 FQNNGV. Deletions cut 6 bases from V and 2 bases from J, with 9 bases between. DNA for the CDR3: TGTGCCAGCAGTAGAGGGGCCACAGATACGCAGTATTTT. Translation gives CASSRGATDTQYF.

This sequence joins TRBV7-9 and TRBJ2-6, with TRBD1 matching over 8 bases. Germline CDR1 reads SEHNR; CDR2 reads FQNEAQ (reference sequence). The CDR3 is 20 amino acids. Trimming cost V 5 bases and J 0 bases; bases outside gene matches: 15. CDR3 protein: CASSLIAGQGPGSGANVLTF. In DNA, the CDR3 is TGTGCCAGCAGCCTAATTGCCGGACAGGGCCCCGGCTCTGGGGCCAACGTCCTGACTTTC.

This clonotype was recorded a few times. The genes are TRBV7-2 and TRBJ1-5, with D unresolved. Trimming pared 1 base from V and 3 bases from J, leaving 16 bases between. Germline loops: CDR1 SGHTA, CDR2 FQGNSA. This CDR3 has 17 amino acids. The DNA of the CDR3 is TGTGCCAGCAGCTTAGGTGGGGAGGTCCCCATCAATCAGCCCCAGCATTTT. Translated: CASSLGGEVPINQPQHF.

CDR3 DNA: TGTGCCAGCAGCCCCTCAGGGGCCTCATCATACGAGCAGTACTTC. Residues: CASSPSGASSYEQYF. The genes are TRBV9 and TRBJ2-7; D is possibly TRBD1 (6 bases). There are 15 residues in the CDR3. Looked up from germline, CDR1 is SGDLS and CDR2 is YYNGEE. With 4 bases removed from V and 4 bases from J, the gap between germline ends came to 18 bases.

This rearrangement joins TRBV12-3 or TRBV12-4 to TRBJ1-1; TRBD1 agrees at 8 bases. The CDR3 is 15 amino acids. Trimming removed 6 bases from V and 4 bases from J; junction bases left unmatched: 10. The CDR3 reads CASSRRTGLGTEAFF. CDR3 coding DNA: TGTGCCAGCAGCCGCCGGACAGGGTTGGGCACTGAAGCTTTCTTT.

This clonotype was seen only a few times. The V and J genes are TRBV27 and TRBJ2-1, with a tentative D call TRBD2 (5 bases). The ends were cut back, 4 bases at V and 10 bases at J, with 14 bases in the middle. The germline V gene has CDR1 MNHEY and CDR2 SMNVEV (reference sequence). There are 13 residues in the CDR3. CDR3 loop: CASSSRTGREQFF. Here the CDR3 DNA reads TGTGCCAGCAGTTCAAGGACGGGAAGGGAGCAGTTCTTC.

This clonotype was seen a handful of times. This sequence joins TRBV5-4 and TRBJ1-5; weak D call: TRBD1 (6 bases). V lost 5 bases and J lost 2, with 14 bases in between. The CDR3 length is 15 residues. CDR1 SGHNT and CDR2 YYREEE come from the germline V gene (reference sequence). The CDR3 sequence: CASSKAGVGNQPQHF. The CDR3 DNA sequence: TGTGCCAGCAGTAAGGCAGGGGTTGGCAATCAGCCCCAGCATTTT. Full variable domain (rest looked up from reference TRBV5-4 and TRBJ1-5): ETGVTQSPTHLIKTRGQQVTLRCSSQSGHNTVSWYQQALGQGPQFIFQYYREEENGRGNFPPRFSGLQFPNYSSELNVNALELDDSALYLCASSKAGVGNQPQHFGDGTRLSIL.

J is TRBJ2-3 and V is TRBV5-1, with D unresolved. Germline lookup yields CDR1 SGHRS and CDR2 YFSETQ. CDR3 length: 15 amino acids. Trimming stripped 1 base from V and 1 base from J, with 10 bases between. The CDR3 region is CASSLFLGGTDTQYF. DNA for the CDR3: TGCGCCAGCAGCTTGTTCCTAGGTGGCACAGATACGCAGTATTTT.

This clonotype was counted only a few times. V and J are TRBV20-1 and TRBJ1-2, with D unclear. V was pared by 0 bases and J by 5 bases, with 13 bases between. This CDR3 has 14 amino acids. Germline V CDR1 and CDR2: DFQATT, SNEGSKA (reference sequence). CDR3 in amino acids: CSARDRAGYYGYTF. In nucleotides, the CDR3 is TGCAGTGCTAGAGATCGGGCAGGTTATTATGGCTACACCTTC.

This clonotype was counted ten times or more. The V and J genes are TRBV12-3 or TRBV12-4 and TRBJ2-3; a possible D gene is TRBD1 (6 bases). There are 16 residues in the CDR3. V lost 4 bases and J 2 bases, leaving 16 bases between the germline ends. The CDR3 protein is CASSSGAGSFTDTQYF. CDR3 nucleotides: TGTGCCAGCAGTTCAGGGGCCGGTTCCTTCACAGATACGCAGTATTTT.

This clonotype has only a few counts. The V gene is TRBV4-3, the J gene TRBJ2-2; D may be TRBD1 (6 bases). The CDR3 spans 17 residues. Deletions cut 0 bases from V and 4 bases from J, with 15 bases between. The germline V gene has CDR1 LGHNA and CDR2 YSLEER. CDR3 sequence: CASSQEVVTGLTGELFF. The CDR3 DNA reads TGCGCCAGCAGCCAAGAGGTGGTCACAGGGCTCACCGGGGAGCTGTTTTTT.

This clonotype was observed a few times. The chain combines TRBV6-5 with TRBJ1-1; no clear D. V gave up 5 bases and J gave up 5 bases, with 12 bases separating them. CDR1 and CDR2 from the germline V gene are MNHEY and SVGAGI. The CDR3 runs 13 residues. The CDR3 bases are TGTGCCAGCAGTCTAACACCGGGTACTGAAGCTTTCTTT. Translation gives CASSLTPGTEAFF.

This clonotype has more than one count but fewer than ten. The chain recombines TRBV5-5 with TRBJ2-7; 7 bases align to TRBD1. In germline, CDR1 is SGHKS, CDR2 YYEKEE (reference sequence). Trimming removed 4 bases from V and 3 bases from J; junction bases left unmatched: 7. This CDR3 region has 14 residues. CDR3 sequence (DNA): TGTGCCAGCAGCACCGGGACAGTCGTCTACGAGCAGTACTTC. This sequence encodes CASSTGTVVYEQYF. Combining the CDR3 with reference TRBV5-5 and TRBJ2-7 gives the whole variable domain DAGVTQSPTHLIKTRGQQVTLRCSPISGHKSVSWYQQVLGQGPQFIFQYYEKEERGRGNFPDRFSARQFPNYSSELNVNALLLGDSALYLCASSTGTVVYEQYFGPGTRLTVT.

This clonotype was recorded many times. The chain carries TRBV18 and TRBJ2-7; D could derive from TRBD1 or TRBD2 (5 bases each). Trimming shortened V by 2 bases and J by 3 bases, and 5 bases separated the two germline ends. This CDR3 has 12 residues. The germline gives CDR1 KGHSH, CDR2 LQKENI. The CDR3: CASSPGGYEQYF. The CDR3 DNA reads as TGTGCCAGCTCACCAGGGGGCTACGAGCAGTACTTC.

This clonotype was found a few times. V gene TRBV5-5 combines with J gene TRBJ1-6; D ambiguous. CDR1 is SGHKS and CDR2 is YYEKEE in the germline V gene (reference sequence). CDR3 length: 13 amino acids. V shed 1 base and J shed 9 bases, with 8 bases lying between them. The CDR3 coding sequence is TGTGCCAGCAGCTTGCCGGGCAGTTCACCCCTCCACTTT. Its translation: CASSLPGSSPLHF.

There are a few counts of this clonotype. The gene calls are TRBV9 and TRBJ1-3; D gene uncertain. V was trimmed by 3 bases and J by 0 bases, leaving 13 bases between them. Looked up from germline, CDR1 is SGDLS and CDR2 is YYNGEE. The CDR3 covers 16 residues. CDR3 coding DNA: TGTGCCAGCAGCGGCCGGGCCGGCGGCTCTGGAAACACCATATATTTT. Its protein is CASSGRAGGSGNTIYF.